The clone carrying this T cell receptor beta chain was counted many times. Antigen: not known. This sample was taken from a study of T cells after yellow fever vaccination. Study as a whole: Preparation of the low-cell-number fractions used SMART-Seq v4 Ultra Low Input.

Study-wide results and limits: Relatively few clonotypes were ones that appeared in both CD4 and CD8 compartments.

TCRdb fed the 5' RACE reads into MiXCR, producing one record per CDR3 protein. Of 170,000 or so distinct CDR3 sequences listed, approximately 6.2% are singletons. Sequences were derived from CD4+ T cells sorted from PBMCs, sampled on the day of the first yellow fever vaccination. This TCR was recovered from a man younger than 30 who received the YFV17D yellow fever vaccine.

CDR3 coding DNA: TGCGCCAGCAGCCCTTCACTGGAGTTCAGGGAGACCCAGTACTTC. It yields the protein CASSPSLEFRETQYF. The chain is built from TRBV5-1 and TRBJ2-5; D call uncertain. The CDR3 runs 15 residues. Germline lookup yields CDR1 SGHRS and CDR2 YFSETQ. Deletions cut 4 bases from V and 5 bases from J, with 18 bases between.